A selection of T cell receptor beta chains follows, all from one sample in a study of blood T cells in healthy people across ages. TCRdb ran MiXCR on the 5' RACE reads and lists one entry per CDR3 protein. The sample has more than 1.4 million distinct CDR3 sequences; approximately 42% are singletons. The sequencing sample was made of blood. Receptors were obtained from a woman younger than 35 in good health. CDR3s include the opening cysteine and the closing phenylalanine or tryptophan. The order of the fields is J gene, CDR3 length, clone size, D gene, V gene, CDR3 DNA, CDR3 protein. A D gene is named only where the DNA matches it firmly. For some rows the clone size is stated as once, few or many, or as a class when expanded; others skip it.

TRBJ2-7 15 . TRBD2 TRBV7-2 TGTGCCAGCAGCTTAGATAGCGGGAGGCCCTACGAGCAGTACTTC CASSLDSGRPYEQYF
TRBJ2-1 14 few TRBD2 TRBV7-2 TGTGCCAGCAGCGGGGGTAGCGGGGAACTAAAGCAGTTCTTC CASSGGSGELKQFF
TRBJ2-7 10 . . TRBV28 TGTGCCAGCGCAAGGGGCGAGCAGTACTTC CASARGEQYF
TRBJ2-7 13 . . TRBV30 TGTGCCTGGAGGTCAGGGAGCTCCTACGAGCAGTACTTC CAWRSGSSYEQYF
TRBJ2-1 15 . TRBD2 TRBV5-6 TGTGCCAGCAGCTACGGACTAGCAGGATACAATGAGCAGTTCTTC CASSYGLAGYNEQFF
TRBJ2-7 14 . . TRBV4-2 TGTGCCAGCAGCCAGGCTGGGGCAGTCGGCGAGCAGTACTTC CASSQAGAVGEQYF
TRBJ2-1 13 . TRBD2 TRBV10-2 TGCGCCAGCGGGAGGGCCACCTACAATGAGCAGTTCTTC CASGRATYNEQFF
TRBJ2-3 16 few TRBD2 TRBV11-2 TGTGCCAGCAGCCCGAGACTAGCGGGGCTCACAGATACGCAGTATTTT CASSPRLAGLTDTQYF
TRBJ2-7 15 few . TRBV25-1 TGTGCCAGCAGTGACCTAAGCGGACCCGACCACGAGCAGTACTTC CASSDLSGPDHEQYF
TRBJ2-1 11 . TRBD1 TRBV29-1 TGCAGCGTCAGGACAGGCCATGAGCAGTTCTTC CSVRTGHEQFF
TRBJ2-2 13 . . TRBV6-5 TGTGCCAGCAGACCCCCAAGTACCGGGGAGCTGTTTTTT CASRPPSTGELFF
TRBJ2-4 13 . TRBD1 TRBV20-1 TGCAGTGCTTGGGGGACAGGTGTGAACATTCAGTACTTC CSAWGTGVNIQYF
TRBJ2-7 14 . . TRBV2 TGTGCCAGCAAGCGGGTTTTCTCGATCCACGAGCAGTACTTC CASKRVFSIHEQYF
TRBJ1-1 12 few . TRBV12-5 TGTGCTAGTGGTTTGGGGGAGGCTGAAGCTTTCTTT CASGLGEAEAFF
TRBJ2-7 16 . TRBD1 TRBV24-1 TGTGCCACCAGTGCTCTAGAGGGACAGGGACCCTACGAGCAGTACTTC CATSALEGQGPYEQYF
TRBJ2-7 13 few TRBD1 TRBV12-3/TRBV12-4 TGTGCCAGCAGTTTCAGGGGGCAGGGCGAGCAGTACTTC CASSFRGQGEQYF
TRBJ2-7 15 . . TRBV20-1 TGCAGTGCCGGTCCTGGGGGGACCATGATACCCGAGCAGTACTTC CSAGPGGTMIPEQYF
TRBJ2-7 14 . TRBD1 TRBV30 TGTGCCTGGAGTCAGACAGGGGGTCTCTACGAGCAGTACTTC CAWSQTGGLYEQYF
TRBJ2-4 17 few TRBD1 TRBV11-2 TGTGCCAGCAGTCCACAAAACCCCGGGACAGGGAAAAACATTCAGTACTTC CASSPQNPGTGKNIQYF
TRBJ2-7 14 few . TRBV9 TGTGCCAGCAGCGGGTCCAGCGCCCAGGGCGAGCAGTACTTC CASSGSSAQGEQYF
TRBJ2-1 16 . . TRBV3-1 TGTGCCAGCAGCCAGATGTTCATGGGCTCCTACAATGAGCAGTTCTTC CASSQMFMGSYNEQFF
TRBJ2-1 15 . . TRBV6-1 TGTGCCAGCAGTGAAGGGACATGGTTAAGCAATGAGCAGTTCTTC CASSEGTWLSNEQFF
TRBJ2-5 15 . . TRBV11-2 TGTGCCAGCAGCTTAGAACTAGCTTTACCCGAGACCCAGTACTTC CASSLELALPETQYF
TRBJ2-2 13 . . TRBV5-1 TGCGCCAGCGGACGGGGGTCGGGCGGGGAGCTGTTTTTT CASGRGSGGELFF
TRBJ2-7 14 . TRBD2 TRBV20-1 TGCAGTGCCCTACTAGCGGGGGGCTCCTACGAGCAGTACTTC CSALLAGGSYEQYF
TRBJ2-7 12 . TRBD1 TRBV30 TGTGCCTGGGAGGCAGGGGGACGAGAGCAGTACTTC CAWEAGGREQYF
TRBJ2-5 17 . TRBD2 TRBV5-1 TGCGCCAGCAGCTTGGGTGATACTAGCGATAACCAAGAGACCCAGTACTTC CASSLGDTSDNQETQYF
TRBJ2-3 14 . . TRBV21-1 TGTGCCAGCAGCAAAAGCTCTAGCACAGATACGCAGTATTTT CASSKSSSTDTQYF
TRBJ1-2 12 few . TRBV21-1 TGTGCCAGCACCATCAGGGAGGCTGGCTACACCTTC CASTIREAGYTF
TRBJ2-1 15 . . TRBV4-1 TGCGCCAGCAGCCAAGGGGGATTAACCTACAATGAGCGGTTCTTC CASSQGGLTYNERFF
TRBJ1-4 15 once . TRBV7-8 TGTGCCAGCAGCGATCACGGGGCGTCGGATGAAAAACTGTTTTTT CASSDHGASDEKLFF
TRBJ2-7 13 few . TRBV27 TGTGCCAGCAGTTTATCTAGGGTGAACGAGCAGTACTTC CASSLSRVNEQYF
TRBJ2-3 16 few TRBD1 TRBV12-3/TRBV12-4 TGTGCCAGCAGCCCAGGGGGTGGACCTAGCACAGATACGCAGTATTTT CASSPGGGPSTDTQYF
TRBJ2-3 13 . . TRBV2 TGTGCCAGCGGGGGGACGACCACAGATACGCAGTATTTT CASGGTTTDTQYF
TRBJ2-7 16 . . TRBV21-1 TGTGCCAGCAGCAGGGAGAGAGAATTGCCGGGATACGAGCAGTACTTC CASSRERELPGYEQYF
TRBJ2-7 16 few . TRBV12-3/TRBV12-4 TGTGCCAGCACCGACCTATCGTCTGGGGGCAGGAACGAGCAGTACTTC CASTDLSSGGRNEQYF
TRBJ2-3 15 . . TRBV28 TGTGCCAGCACCCACGGAACGGGCAGAACAGATACGCAGTATTTT CASTHGTGRTDTQYF
TRBJ1-2 15 . . TRBV7-9 TGTGCCAGCAGCTCCACCGGGGCGGACAGTCGGGGCTACACCTTC CASSSTGADSRGYTF
TRBJ2-5 10 few . TRBV29-1 TGCAGCGTCCGCCCGGGAGACCAGTACTTC CSVRPGDQYF
TRBJ2-5 17 . . TRBV20-1 TGCAGTGCTAGAGGACTAGAGGGGAGGCTGCGCCAAGAGACCCAGTACTTC CSARGLEGRLRQETQYF
TRBJ2-5 17 few . TRBV5-1 TGCGCCAGCAGCTCACGACTGAGCGGCCCCACCATAGAGACCCAGTACTTC CASSSRLSGPTIETQYF
TRBJ2-5 15 few . TRBV9 TGTGCCAGCAGCTCTCGCCTTTTTACCCAAGAGACCCAGTACTTC CASSSRLFTQETQYF
TRBJ2-5 13 . . TRBV20-1 TGCAGTGCTAGAGGGACCGTCCAAGAGACCCAGTACTTC CSARGTVQETQYF
TRBJ2-1 14 . . TRBV12-3/TRBV12-4 TGTGCCAGCAGTTCATGGACTGGGAGCAATGAGCAGTTCTTC CASSSWTGSNEQFF
TRBJ2-5 13 . . TRBV12-3/TRBV12-4 TGTGCCAGCAACCGGGGATTGGGTGAGACCCAGTACTTC CASNRGLGETQYF